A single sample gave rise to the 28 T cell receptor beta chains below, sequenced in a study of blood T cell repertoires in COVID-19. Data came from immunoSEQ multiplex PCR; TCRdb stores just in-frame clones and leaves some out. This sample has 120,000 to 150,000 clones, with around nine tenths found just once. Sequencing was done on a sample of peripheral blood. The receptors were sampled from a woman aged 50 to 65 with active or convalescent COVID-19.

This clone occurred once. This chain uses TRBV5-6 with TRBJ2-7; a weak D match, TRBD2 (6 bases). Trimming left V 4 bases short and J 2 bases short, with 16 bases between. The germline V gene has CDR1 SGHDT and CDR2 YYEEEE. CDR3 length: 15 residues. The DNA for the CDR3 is TGTGCCAGCAGCCCGCGGGACGGACTAACCTACGAGCAGTACTTC. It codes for CASSPRDGLTYEQYF.

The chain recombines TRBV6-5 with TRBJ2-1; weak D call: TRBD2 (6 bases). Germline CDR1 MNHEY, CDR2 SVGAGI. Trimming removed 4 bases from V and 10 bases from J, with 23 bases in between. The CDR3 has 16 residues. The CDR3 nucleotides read TGTGCCAGCAGTTCTCCGGTTGTCGGGGGAGTGGGAGAGCAGTTCTTC. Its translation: CASSSPVVGGVGEQFF.

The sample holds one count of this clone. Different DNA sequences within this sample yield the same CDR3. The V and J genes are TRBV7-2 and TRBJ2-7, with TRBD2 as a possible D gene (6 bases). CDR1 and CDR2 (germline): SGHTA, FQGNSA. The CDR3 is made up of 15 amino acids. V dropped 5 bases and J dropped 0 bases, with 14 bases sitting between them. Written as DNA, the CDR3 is TGTGCCAGCAGCCCGAGGAGGGGACTCTCCTACGAGCAGTACTTC. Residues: CASSPRRGLSYEQYF.

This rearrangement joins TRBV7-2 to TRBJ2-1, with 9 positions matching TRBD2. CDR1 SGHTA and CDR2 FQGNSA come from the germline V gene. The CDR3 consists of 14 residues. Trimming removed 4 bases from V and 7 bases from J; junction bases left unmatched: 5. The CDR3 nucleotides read TGTGCCAGCAGCTCCGGGACTAGCCGGAATGAGCAGTTCTTC. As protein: CASSSGTSRNEQFF.

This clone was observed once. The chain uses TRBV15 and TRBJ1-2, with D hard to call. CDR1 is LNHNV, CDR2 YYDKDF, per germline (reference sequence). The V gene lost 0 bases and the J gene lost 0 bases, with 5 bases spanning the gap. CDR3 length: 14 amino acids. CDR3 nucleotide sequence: TGTGCCACCAGCAGAGATCGAGCTAACTATGGCTACACCTTC. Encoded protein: CATSRDRANYGYTF.

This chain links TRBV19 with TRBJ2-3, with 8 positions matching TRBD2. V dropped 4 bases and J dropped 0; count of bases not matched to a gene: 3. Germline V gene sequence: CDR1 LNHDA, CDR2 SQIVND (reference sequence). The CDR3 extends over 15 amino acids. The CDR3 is CASSTGLASTDTQYF. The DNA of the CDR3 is TGTGCCAGTAGTACAGGACTAGCTAGCACAGATACGCAGTATTTT.

In DNA form, the CDR3 reads TGTGCCAGCTCACATGGACAGGGGAACACTGAAGCTTTCTTT. Amino acids: CASSHGQGNTEAFF. The chain is built from TRBV18 and TRBJ1-1; 8 bases agree with TRBD1. CDR1 is KGHSH, CDR2 LQKENI, per germline. The CDR3 is 14 residues long. Germline trimming cut 4 bases from V and 1 base from J; bases unmatched to any gene: 2.

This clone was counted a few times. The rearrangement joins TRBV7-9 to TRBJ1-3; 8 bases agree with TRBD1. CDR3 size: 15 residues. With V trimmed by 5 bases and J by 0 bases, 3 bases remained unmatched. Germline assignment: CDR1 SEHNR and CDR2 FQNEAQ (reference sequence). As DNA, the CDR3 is TGTGCCAGCAGCGACACAGGGGGCTCTGGAAACACCATATATTTT. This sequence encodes CASSDTGGSGNTIYF.

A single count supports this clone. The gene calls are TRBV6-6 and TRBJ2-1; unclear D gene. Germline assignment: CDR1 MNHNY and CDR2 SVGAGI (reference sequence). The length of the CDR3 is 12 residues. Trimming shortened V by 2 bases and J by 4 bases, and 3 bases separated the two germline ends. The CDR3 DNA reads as TGTGCCAGCAGTTACCCATACAATGAGCAGTTCTTC. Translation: CASSYPYNEQFF.

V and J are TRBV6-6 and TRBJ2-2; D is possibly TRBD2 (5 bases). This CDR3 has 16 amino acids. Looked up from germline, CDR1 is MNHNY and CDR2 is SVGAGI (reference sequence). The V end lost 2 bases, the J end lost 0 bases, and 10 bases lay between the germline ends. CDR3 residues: CASSYAAGANTGELFF. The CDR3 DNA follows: TGTGCCAGCAGTTACGCGGCGGGTGCGAACACCGGGGAGCTGTTTTTT.

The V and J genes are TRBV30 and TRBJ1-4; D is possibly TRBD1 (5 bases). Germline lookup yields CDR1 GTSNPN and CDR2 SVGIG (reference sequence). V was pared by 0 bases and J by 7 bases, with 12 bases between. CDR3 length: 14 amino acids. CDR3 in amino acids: CAWSVGDVVEKLFF. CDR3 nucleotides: TGTGCCTGGAGTGTAGGGGATGTGGTTGAAAAACTGTTTTTT.

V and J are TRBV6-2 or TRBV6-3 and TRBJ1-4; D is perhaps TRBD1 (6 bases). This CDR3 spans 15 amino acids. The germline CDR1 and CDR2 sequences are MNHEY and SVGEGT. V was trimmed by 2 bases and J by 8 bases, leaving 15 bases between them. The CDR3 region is CASSYGTGTWEKLFF. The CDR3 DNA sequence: TGTGCCAGCAGTTACGGGACGGGGACATGGGAAAAACTGTTTTTT.

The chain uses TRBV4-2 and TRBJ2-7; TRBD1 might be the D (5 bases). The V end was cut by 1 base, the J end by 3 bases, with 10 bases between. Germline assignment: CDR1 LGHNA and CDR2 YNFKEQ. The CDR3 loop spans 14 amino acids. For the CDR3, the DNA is TGTGCCAGCAGCCAAGTAGGGCAGGGCTACGAGCAGTACTTC. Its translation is CASSQVGQGYEQYF.

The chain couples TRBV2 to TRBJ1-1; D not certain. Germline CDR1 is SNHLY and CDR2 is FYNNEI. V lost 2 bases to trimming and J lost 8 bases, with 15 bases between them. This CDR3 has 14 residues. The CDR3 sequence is CASSETPKPTEAFF. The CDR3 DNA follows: TGTGCCAGCAGTGAAACACCCAAACCCACAGAAGCTTTCTTT.

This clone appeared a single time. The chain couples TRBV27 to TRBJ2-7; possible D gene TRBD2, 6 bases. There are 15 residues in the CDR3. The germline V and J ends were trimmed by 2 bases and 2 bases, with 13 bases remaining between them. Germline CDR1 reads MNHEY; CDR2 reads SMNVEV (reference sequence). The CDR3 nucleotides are TGTGCCAGCAGTTTAAGCCACGGGGGAACCTACGAGCAGTACTTC. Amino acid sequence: CASSLSHGGTYEQYF.

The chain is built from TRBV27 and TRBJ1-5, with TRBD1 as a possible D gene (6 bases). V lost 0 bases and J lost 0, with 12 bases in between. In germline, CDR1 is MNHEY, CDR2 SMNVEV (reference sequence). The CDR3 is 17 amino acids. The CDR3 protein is CASSLSAGDYSNQPQHF. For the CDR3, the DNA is TGTGCCAGCAGTTTATCCGCAGGGGATTATAGCAATCAGCCCCAGCATTTT.

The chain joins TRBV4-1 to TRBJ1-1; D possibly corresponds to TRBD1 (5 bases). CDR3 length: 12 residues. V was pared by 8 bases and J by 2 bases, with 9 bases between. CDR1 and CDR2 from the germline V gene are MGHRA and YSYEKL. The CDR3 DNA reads TGCGCCAGCGGGGCAGGCAACACTGAAGCTTTCTTT. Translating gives CASGAGNTEAFF.

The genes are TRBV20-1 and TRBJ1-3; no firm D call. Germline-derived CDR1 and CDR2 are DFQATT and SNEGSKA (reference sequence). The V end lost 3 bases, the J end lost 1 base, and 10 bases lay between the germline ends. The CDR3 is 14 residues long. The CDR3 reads CSASPVQSGNTIYF. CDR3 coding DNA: TGCAGTGCTAGTCCAGTACAATCTGGAAACACCATATATTTT.

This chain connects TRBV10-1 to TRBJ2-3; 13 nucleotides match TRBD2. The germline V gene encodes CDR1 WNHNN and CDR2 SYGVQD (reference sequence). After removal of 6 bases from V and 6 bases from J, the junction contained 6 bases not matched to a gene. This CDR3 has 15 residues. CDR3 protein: CASSAGLAGADTQYF. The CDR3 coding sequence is TGCGCCAGCAGCGCCGGACTAGCGGGAGCTGATACGCAGTATTTT.

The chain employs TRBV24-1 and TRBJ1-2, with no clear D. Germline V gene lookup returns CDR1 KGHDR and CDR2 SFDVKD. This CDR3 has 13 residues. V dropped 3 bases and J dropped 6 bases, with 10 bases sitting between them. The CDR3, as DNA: TGTGCCACCAGTGATGGAGCCCGAGATGGCTACACCTTC. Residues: CATSDGARDGYTF.

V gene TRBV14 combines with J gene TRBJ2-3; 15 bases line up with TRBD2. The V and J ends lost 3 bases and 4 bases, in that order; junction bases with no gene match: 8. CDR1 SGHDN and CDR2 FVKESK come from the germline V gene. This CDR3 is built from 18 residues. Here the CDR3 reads CASSHLGLAGGRADTQYF. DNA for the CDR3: TGTGCCAGCAGCCACTTAGGACTAGCGGGAGGGCGCGCAGATACGCAGTATTTT. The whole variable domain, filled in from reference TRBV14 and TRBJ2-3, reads EAGVTQFPSHSVIEKGQTVTLRCDPISGHDNLYWYRRVMGKEIKFLLHFVKESKQDESGMPNNRFLAERTGGTYSTLKVQPAELEDSGVYFCASSHLGLAGGRADTQYFGPGTRLTVL.

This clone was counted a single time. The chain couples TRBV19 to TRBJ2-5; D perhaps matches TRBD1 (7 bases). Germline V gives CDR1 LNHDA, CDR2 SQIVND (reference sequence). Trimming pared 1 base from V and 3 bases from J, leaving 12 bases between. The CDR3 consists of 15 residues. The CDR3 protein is CASSIVGGTEETQYF. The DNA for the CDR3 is TGTGCCAGTAGTATAGTTGGCGGGACAGAAGAGACCCAGTACTTC.

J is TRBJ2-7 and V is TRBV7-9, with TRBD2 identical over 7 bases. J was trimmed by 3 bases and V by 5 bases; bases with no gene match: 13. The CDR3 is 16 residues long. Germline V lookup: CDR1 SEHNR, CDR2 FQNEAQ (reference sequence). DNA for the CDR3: TGTGCCAGCAGCCTCGTCGGACTAGGCCTTGACTACGAGCAGTACTTC. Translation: CASSLVGLGLDYEQYF. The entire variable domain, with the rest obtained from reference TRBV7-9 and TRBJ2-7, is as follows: DTGVSQNPRHKITKRGQNVTFRCDPISEHNRLYWYRQTLGQGPEFLTYFQNEAQLEKSRLLSDRFSAERPKGSFSTLEIQRTEQGDSAMYLCASSLVGLGLDYEQYFGPGTRLTVT.

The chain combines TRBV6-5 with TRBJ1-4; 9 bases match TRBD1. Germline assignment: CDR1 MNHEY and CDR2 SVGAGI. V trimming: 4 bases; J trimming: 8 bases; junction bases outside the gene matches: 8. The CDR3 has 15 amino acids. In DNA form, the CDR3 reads TGTGCCAGCAGTTTCCCCGGGACAGGGAACGAAAAACTGTTTTTT. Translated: CASSFPGTGNEKLFF.

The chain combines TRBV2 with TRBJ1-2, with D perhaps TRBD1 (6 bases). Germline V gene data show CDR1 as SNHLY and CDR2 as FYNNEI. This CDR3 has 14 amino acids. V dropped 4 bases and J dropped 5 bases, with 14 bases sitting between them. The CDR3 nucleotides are TGTGCCAGCAGTGTGTCGGGACAACCTTATGGCTACACCTTC. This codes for CASSVSGQPYGYTF.

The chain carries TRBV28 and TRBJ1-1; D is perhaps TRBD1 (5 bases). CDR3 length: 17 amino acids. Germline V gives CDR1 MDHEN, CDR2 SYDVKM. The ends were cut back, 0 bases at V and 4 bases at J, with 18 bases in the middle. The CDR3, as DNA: TGTGCCAGCAGTTTATGGGCAGCCCCGGGCCAGGGCACTGAAGCTTTCTTT. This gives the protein CASSLWAAPGQGTEAFF.

In DNA form, the CDR3 reads TGTGCCAGCAGCCCCGGACTGGGGGGTCAGCCCCAGCATTTT. Its translation: CASSPGLGGQPQHF. V usage is TRBV2 and J usage is TRBJ1-5; TRBD1 might be the D (5 bases). The CDR3 length is 14 residues. Germline assignment: CDR1 SNHLY and CDR2 FYNNEI. V was pared by 6 bases and J by 6 bases, with 15 bases between.

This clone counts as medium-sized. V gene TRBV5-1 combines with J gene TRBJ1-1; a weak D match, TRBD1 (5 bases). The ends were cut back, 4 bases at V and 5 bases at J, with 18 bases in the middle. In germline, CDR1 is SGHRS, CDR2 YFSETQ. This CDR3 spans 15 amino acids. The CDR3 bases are TGCGCCAGCAGCCCTGGAGCGGGGGGAGGGACTGAAGCTTTCTTT. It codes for CASSPGAGGGTEAFF.